This TCR beta chain was sequenced for a study of CD8 T cells in ankylosing spondylitis. Overall study results and limits: Clones tied to disease were said to be significantly enriched in matched ankylosing spondylitis synovial fluid. Ankylosing spondylitis blood appeared to be characterized by a TCR beta motif of several highly homologous variants.

TCRdb itself ran the 5' RACE reads through MiXCR, one entry per CDR3 protein. The sample records around 140,000 distinct CDR3 sequences, approximately 17% being singletons. Regarding this clonotype: Its antigen is not known.

This CDR3 comprises 12 residues. The germline V gene encodes CDR1 MNHEY and CDR2 SMNVEV (reference sequence). With 8 bases clipped from V and 6 bases from J, the junction kept 4 bases outside the gene matches. This chain joins TRBV27 and TRBJ2-7; 10 bases match TRBD1. Sequencing input: blood, either unsorted or a sorted T cell fraction (not recorded which). The TCR sequence derives from a male donor with ankylosing spondylitis. For the CDR3, the DNA is TGTGCCAGCGGGGGGACAGGGGCCGAGCAGTACTTC. It specifies CASGGTGAEQYF.